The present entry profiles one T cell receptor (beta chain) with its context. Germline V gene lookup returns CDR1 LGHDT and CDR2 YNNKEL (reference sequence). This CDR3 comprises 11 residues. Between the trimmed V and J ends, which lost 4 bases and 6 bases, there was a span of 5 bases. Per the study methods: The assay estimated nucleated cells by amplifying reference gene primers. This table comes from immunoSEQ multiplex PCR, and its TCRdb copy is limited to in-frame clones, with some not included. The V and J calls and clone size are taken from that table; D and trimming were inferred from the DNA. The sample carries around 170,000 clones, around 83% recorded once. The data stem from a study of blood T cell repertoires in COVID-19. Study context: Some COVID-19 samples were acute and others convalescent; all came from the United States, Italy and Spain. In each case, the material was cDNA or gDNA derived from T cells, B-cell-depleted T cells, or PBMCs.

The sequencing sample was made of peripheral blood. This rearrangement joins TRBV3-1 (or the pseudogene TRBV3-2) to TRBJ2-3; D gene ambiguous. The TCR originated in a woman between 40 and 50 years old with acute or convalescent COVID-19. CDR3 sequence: CASSPPDTQYF. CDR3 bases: TGTGCCAGCAGCCCTCCGGATACGCAGTATTTT.